This T cell receptor (beta chain) derives from a study of blood T cells in healthy people across ages. Alongside a J-beta primer mix, a sample-barcoded 5' primer served in a second PCR lasting about 7 to 12 cycles. One entry per CDR3 protein results from TCRdb running MiXCR on the 5' RACE reads. This table has 550,000 to 600,000 distinct CDR3 sequences, 27% appearing once. Drawn from each donor were ten milliliters of peripheral blood. To note about this clonotype: Its antigen is not known.

The CDR3 is made up of 13 amino acids. Trimming cost V 8 bases and J 6 bases; bases outside gene matches: 7. Germline V lookup: CDR1 SGHNT, CDR2 YYREEE (reference sequence). Study results and caveats: Long-lived and aged donors differed, with more naive CD4+ cells and higher diversity in the long-lived.

The receptor's source is a woman in her seventies in good health. The chain has TRBV5-4 and TRBJ1-1, with TRBD1 matching over 10 bases. The specimen sequenced was blood. The CDR3 reads CASRDRGGPEAFF. The CDR3 DNA reads TGTGCCAGTCGGGACAGGGGAGGTCCTGAAGCTTTCTTT.